Each of the 3 T cell receptor beta chains below was sequenced from the same sample in a study of T cell changes during pregnancy in multiple sclerosis. Sequenced by immunoSEQ multiplex PCR; TCRdb stores in-frame clones only, minus some. The sample contains about 93,000 clones, 90% to 95% of which appear only once. Here the sequenced sample was peripheral blood, taken after pregnancy. Receptors were obtained from a female donor in good health, enrolled as a control in a pregnancy study.

This rearrangement joins TRBV27 to TRBJ2-7, with a tentative D call TRBD2 (5 bases). The CDR3 runs 13 residues. Germline CDR1 reads MNHEY; CDR2 reads SMNVEV (reference sequence). Trimming cost V 2 bases and J 7 bases, with 12 bases left between them. The CDR3 here is CASSLKSGREQYF. The CDR3 nucleotides read TGTGCCAGCAGTTTAAAATCGGGGAGAGAGCAGTACTTC.

J is TRBJ2-5 and V is TRBV28; 7 nucleotides match TRBD2. Trimming removed 10 bases from V and 5 bases from J; junction bases left unmatched: 1. Germline V lookup: CDR1 MDHEN, CDR2 SYDVKM. The CDR3 is 10 amino acids. This CDR3 is CATGGETQYF. For the CDR3, the DNA is TGTGCCACCGGGGGGGAGACCCAGTACTTC. Full variable domain (rest looked up from reference TRBV28 and TRBJ2-5): DVKVTQSSRYLVKRTGEKVFLECVQDMDHENMFWYRQDPGLGLRLIYFSYDVKMKEKGDIPEGYSVSREKKERFSLILESASTNQTSMYLCATGGETQYFGPGTRLLVL.

In the case of this clone: Relative to the germline gene, one junction end is altered; a read error may explain this. The chain employs TRBV7-7 and TRBJ2-5; 8 nucleotides agree with TRBD1. Germline V CDR1 and CDR2: SSHAT, FNYEAQ (reference sequence). The CDR3 totals 14 residues. CDR3 amino acids: CASSLSGGRETQYF. CDR3 nucleotide sequence: TGTGCTAGCAGCTTATCAGGGGGCAGGGAGACCCAGTACTTC. Drawing the rest from reference TRBV7-7 and TRBJ2-5, the complete variable domain is GAGVSQSPRYKVTKRGQDVTLRCDPISSHATLYWYQQALGQGPEFLTYFNYEAQPDKSGLPSDRFSAERPEGSISTLTIQRTEQRDSAMYRCASSLSGGRETQYFGPGTRLLVL.